This section outlines one T cell receptor (beta chain) sequence together with its context. This entry is derived from a study of blood T cell repertoires in COVID-19. On the study more broadly: Spain, Italy and the United States supplied samples that represented acute and convalescent COVID-19. From T cells, B-cell-depleted T cells, or PBMCs came the material, which was cDNA or gDNA.

CDR1 and CDR2 from the germline V gene are LNHNV and YYDKDF (reference sequence). This CDR3 has 13 amino acids. Trimming cost V 5 bases and J 10 bases, with 14 bases left between them. In the original workflow: How many nucleated cells were present was estimated from reference gene primer amplification. Assay used: immunoSEQ multiplex PCR; TCRdb lists only in-frame clones, some missing. Clonal size and the V and J genes are those of that table, whereas D and trimming came from the DNA. The sample has 200,000 to 250,000 clones; about 79% are singletons. The source material was peripheral blood. J is TRBJ1-4 and V is TRBV15, with D maybe TRBD1 (5 bases). This receptor was identified in a man between 50 and 59 years old with active or convalescent COVID-19. CDR3 in amino acids: CATSVTRGGKLFF. The CDR3, as DNA: TGTGCCACCAGCGTTACCCGGGGGGGAAAACTGTTTTTT. Full variable domain (remainder filled in from reference TRBV15 and TRBJ1-4): DAMVIQNPRYQVTQFGKPVTLSCSQTLNHNVMYWYQQKSSQAPKLLFHYYDKDFNNEADTPDNFQSRRPNTSFCFLDIRSPGLGDTAMYLCATSVTRGGKLFFGSGTQLSVL.